A selection of T cell receptor beta chains follows, all from one sample in a study of cytomegalovirus exposure and HLA in healthy donors. This table comes from immunoSEQ multiplex PCR, and its TCRdb copy is limited to in-frame clones, with some not included. The sample lists roughly 160,000 clones, around 83% seen once, with around 9% in the top ten. Sequences were obtained from PBMCs. The receptor set was obtained from a male donor in good health and CMV-seropositive. The CDR3 runs from the conserved cysteine through the conserved F or W. The order of the fields is clone size, D gene, V gene, J gene, CDR3 protein, CDR3 DNA. D genes are given only for firm matches. Clone size is stated in some rows and not others, as once, few, many or a class when expanded.

size: few; D: TRBD2; V: TRBV7-8; J: TRBJ2-1; CDR3: CASSRSASGSINEQFF; DNA: TGTGCCAGCAGCAGATCCGCTAGCGGGAGTATAAATGAGCAGTTCTTC
size: NA; D: NA; V: TRBV5-1; J: TRBJ2-6; CDR3: CASSSDTLGANVLTF; DNA: TGCGCCAGCAGCTCGGACACTTTGGGGGCCAACGTCCTGACTTTC
size: NA; D: TRBD2; V: TRBV18; J: TRBJ2-1; CDR3: CASSPGLAGYNEQFF; DNA: TGTGCCAGCTCACCGGGACTAGCGGGCTACAATGAGCAGTTCTTC
size: NA; D: NA; V: TRBV19; J: TRBJ2-6; CDR3: CASTDSSGANVLTF; DNA: TGTGCCAGTACCGACAGCTCTGGGGCCAACGTCCTGACTTTC
size: NA; D: TRBD1; V: TRBV4-3; J: TRBJ2-4; CDR3: CASSQKTGVGGDIQYF; DNA: TGCGCCAGCAGCCAAAAGACAGGGGTTGGGGGCGACATTCAGTACTTC
size: NA; D: NA; V: TRBV19; J: TRBJ1-2; CDR3: CASSTLGANYGYTF; DNA: TGTGCCAGTAGTACCCTCGGAGCTAACTATGGCTACACCTTC
size: NA; D: NA; V: TRBV7-9; J: TRBJ2-1; CDR3: CASSLAQWTVYNEQFF; DNA: TGTGCCAGCAGCTTAGCTCAATGGACAGTCTACAATGAGCAGTTCTTC
size: NA; D: NA; V: TRBV10-3; J: TRBJ2-7; CDR3: CAISGEGGTSYEQYF; DNA: TGTGCCATCAGTGGAGAGGGCGGGACTTCCTACGAGCAGTACTTC
size: NA; D: TRBD1; V: TRBV7-9; J: TRBJ2-1; CDR3: CSSSLRPLTGPFGNEQFF; DNA: TGTTCCAGCAGCTTAAGACCTTTGACAGGGCCATTTGGCAATGAGCAGTTCTTC
size: once; D: NA; V: TRBV6-5; J: TRBJ1-5; CDR3: CASSYSWGGNQPQHF; DNA: TGTGCCAGCAGTTACTCGTGGGGAGGCAATCAGCCCCAGCATTTT
size: NA; D: TRBD2; V: TRBV11-2; J: TRBJ2-3; CDR3: CASSLLAGGRDTQYF; DNA: TGTGCCAGCAGCTTATTAGCGGGAGGCCGGGATACGCAGTATTTT
size: NA; D: TRBD1; V: TRBV28; J: TRBJ1-5; CDR3: CASSWDRLNQPQHF; DNA: TGTGCCAGCAGTTGGGACAGGCTTAATCAGCCCCAGCATTTT
size: NA; D: TRBD2; V: TRBV29-1; J: TRBJ2-7; CDR3: CSVWLSGRAHYEQYF; DNA: TGCAGCGTATGGTTGAGCGGGAGGGCCCACTACGAGCAGTACTTC
size: NA; D: NA; V: TRBV9; J: TRBJ1-5; CDR3: CASSGGQPIASNQPQHF; DNA: TGTGCCAGCAGCGGTGGACAGCCCATAGCTAGCAATCAGCCCCAGCATTTT
size: once; D: NA; V: TRBV18; J: TRBJ2-1; CDR3: CASSRLQGGAYNEQFF; DNA: TGTGCCAGCTCACGATTGCAGGGGGGAGCCTACAATGAGCAGTTCTTC
size: NA; D: NA; V: TRBV2; J: TRBJ2-1; CDR3: CASSGRTGNEQFF; DNA: TGTGCCAGCAGTGGCCGGACGGGGAATGAGCAGTTCTTC
size: NA; D: NA; V: TRBV5-4; J: TRBJ2-2; CDR3: CASREVALEIPAGGELFF; DNA: TGTGCCAGCAGGGAGGTAGCGTTGGAAATCCCTGCAGGCGGGGAGCTGTTTTTT
size: NA; D: NA; V: TRBV28; J: TRBJ1-1; CDR3: CASSFVPQGTTEAFF; DNA: TGTGCCAGCAGTTTCGTACCTCAGGGTACCACTGAAGCTTTCTTT
size: NA; D: TRBD1; V: TRBV5-4; J: TRBJ1-2; CDR3: CASTMDRGVDGYTF; DNA: TGTGCCAGCACCATGGACAGGGGAGTAGATGGCTACACCTTC
size: NA; D: NA; V: TRBV10-2; J: TRBJ1-2; CDR3: CASSESYRIGYGYTF; DNA: TGCGCCAGCAGTGAGTCGTACAGGATCGGCTATGGCTACACCTTC
size: NA; D: TRBD2; V: TRBV28; J: TRBJ2-1; CDR3: CASSLEYLGGSLWDEQFF; DNA: TGTGCCAGCAGTTTAGAGTATCTGGGCGGGAGTCTGTGGGATGAGCAGTTCTTC
size: NA; D: NA; V: TRBV27; J: TRBJ1-5; CDR3: CASSSGGNQPQHF; DNA: TGTGCCAGCAGTTCAGGGGGCAATCAGCCCCAGCATTTT
size: NA; D: NA; V: TRBV19; J: TRBJ2-1; CDR3: CASSIALVAQQFF; DNA: TGTGCCAGTAGTATAGCATTGGTGGCCCAGCAGTTCTTC
size: NA; D: TRBD1; V: TRBV18; J: TRBJ2-1; CDR3: CASSPGPRGSSYNEQFF; DNA: TGTGCCAGCTCACCAGGTCCCAGGGGGAGCTCCTACAATGAGCAGTTCTTC
size: once; D: NA; V: TRBV6-5; J: TRBJ1-5; CDR3: CASMQNRANQPQHF; DNA: TGTGCCAGCATGCAAAACAGGGCCAATCAGCCCCAGCATTTT
size: NA; D: NA; V: TRBV10-3; J: TRBJ2-3; CDR3: CAISFHSVQTATDTQYF; DNA: TGTGCCATCAGCTTCCATAGCGTCCAAACGGCTACAGATACGCAGTATTTT
size: NA; D: TRBD2; V: TRBV27; J: TRBJ2-1; CDR3: CASSFGSGASHNEQFF; DNA: TGTGCCAGCAGTTTCGGTAGCGGGGCCTCCCACAATGAGCAGTTCTTC
size: NA; D: NA; V: TRBV5-1; J: TRBJ1-2; CDR3: CASSLEHPAYGYTF; DNA: TGCGCCAGCAGCTTGGAACACCCTGCCTATGGCTACACCTTC
size: NA; D: TRBD1; V: TRBV9; J: TRBJ2-6; CDR3: CASSVGAGTGTSGANGLTF; DNA: TGTGCCAGCAGCGTAGGGGCCGGGACAGGAACCTCTGGGGCCAACGGCCTGACTTTC
size: NA; D: NA; V: TRBV30; J: TRBJ2-4; CDR3: CAWRAAKNSQYF; DNA: TGTGCCTGGAGGGCAGCCAAAAACAGTCAGTACTTC
size: NA; D: NA; V: TRBV28; J: TRBJ2-1; CDR3: CASSYGSGSYNEQFF; DNA: TGTGCCAGCAGTTACGGTAGCGGCTCCTACAATGAGCAGTTCTTC
size: NA; D: TRBD1; V: TRBV7-8; J: TRBJ2-1; CDR3: CASSSLGQPYNEQFF; DNA: TGTGCCAGCAGCTCCCTGGGACAGCCTTACAATGAGCAGTTCTTC
size: NA; D: TRBD1; V: TRBV19; J: TRBJ1-2; CDR3: CASSGTGGAGGYTF; DNA: TGTGCCAGTAGTGGGACAGGGGGCGCGGGTGGCTACACCTTC
size: once; D: NA; V: TRBV7-9; J: TRBJ1-2; CDR3: CASSVDTLRGYTF; DNA: TGTGCCAGCAGCGTTGACACCTTAAGGGGCTACACCTTC
size: NA; D: NA; V: TRBV28; J: TRBJ2-7; CDR3: CASSSRPQGWQYF; DNA: TGTGCCAGCAGTTCTAGGCCCCAGGGGTGGCAGTACTTC
size: NA; D: NA; V: TRBV29-1; J: TRBJ2-7; CDR3: CSVGQAYEQYF; DNA: TGCAGCGTTGGACAGGCCTACGAGCAGTACTTC
size: NA; D: TRBD1; V: TRBV7-9; J: TRBJ2-4; CDR3: CASSSVGQGNSQYF; DNA: TGTGCCAGCAGCTCGGTGGGACAGGGAAACAGTCAGTACTTC
size: few; D: TRBD1; V: TRBV4-3; J: TRBJ1-2; CDR3: CASSLHLSGQGGGYTF; DNA: TGCGCCAGCAGCCTCCACCTCTCCGGACAGGGAGGTGGCTACACCTTC
size: once; D: NA; V: TRBV30; J: TRBJ2-2; CDR3: CAWKGQGGAGELFF; DNA: TGTGCCTGGAAAGGGCAGGGTGGCGCCGGGGAGCTGTTTTTT
size: NA; D: NA; V: TRBV18; J: TRBJ2-5; CDR3: CASSPGTSGETQYF; DNA: TGTGCCAGCTCACCAGGGACTTCCGGGGAGACCCAGTACTTC